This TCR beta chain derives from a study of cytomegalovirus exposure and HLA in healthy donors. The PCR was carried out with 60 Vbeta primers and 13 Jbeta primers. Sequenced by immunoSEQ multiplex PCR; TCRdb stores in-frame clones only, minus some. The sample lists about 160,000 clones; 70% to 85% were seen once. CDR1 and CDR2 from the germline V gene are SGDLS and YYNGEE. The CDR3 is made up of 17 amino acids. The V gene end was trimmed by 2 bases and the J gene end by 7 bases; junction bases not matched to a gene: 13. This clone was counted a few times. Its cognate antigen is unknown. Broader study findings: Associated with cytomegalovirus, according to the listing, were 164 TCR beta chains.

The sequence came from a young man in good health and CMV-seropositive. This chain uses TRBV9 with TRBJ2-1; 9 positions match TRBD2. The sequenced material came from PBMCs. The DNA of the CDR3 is TGTGCCAGCAGCGTGGGCGGGGGGGATTCTTTTGGGAATGAGCAGTTCTTC. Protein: CASSVGGGDSFGNEQFF. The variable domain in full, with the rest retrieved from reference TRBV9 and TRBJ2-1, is DSGVTQTPKHLITATGQRVTLRCSPRSGDLSVYWYQQSLDQGLQFLIQYYNGEERAKGNILERFSAQQFPDLHSELNLSSLELGDSALYFCASSVGGGDSFGNEQFFGPGTRLTVL.